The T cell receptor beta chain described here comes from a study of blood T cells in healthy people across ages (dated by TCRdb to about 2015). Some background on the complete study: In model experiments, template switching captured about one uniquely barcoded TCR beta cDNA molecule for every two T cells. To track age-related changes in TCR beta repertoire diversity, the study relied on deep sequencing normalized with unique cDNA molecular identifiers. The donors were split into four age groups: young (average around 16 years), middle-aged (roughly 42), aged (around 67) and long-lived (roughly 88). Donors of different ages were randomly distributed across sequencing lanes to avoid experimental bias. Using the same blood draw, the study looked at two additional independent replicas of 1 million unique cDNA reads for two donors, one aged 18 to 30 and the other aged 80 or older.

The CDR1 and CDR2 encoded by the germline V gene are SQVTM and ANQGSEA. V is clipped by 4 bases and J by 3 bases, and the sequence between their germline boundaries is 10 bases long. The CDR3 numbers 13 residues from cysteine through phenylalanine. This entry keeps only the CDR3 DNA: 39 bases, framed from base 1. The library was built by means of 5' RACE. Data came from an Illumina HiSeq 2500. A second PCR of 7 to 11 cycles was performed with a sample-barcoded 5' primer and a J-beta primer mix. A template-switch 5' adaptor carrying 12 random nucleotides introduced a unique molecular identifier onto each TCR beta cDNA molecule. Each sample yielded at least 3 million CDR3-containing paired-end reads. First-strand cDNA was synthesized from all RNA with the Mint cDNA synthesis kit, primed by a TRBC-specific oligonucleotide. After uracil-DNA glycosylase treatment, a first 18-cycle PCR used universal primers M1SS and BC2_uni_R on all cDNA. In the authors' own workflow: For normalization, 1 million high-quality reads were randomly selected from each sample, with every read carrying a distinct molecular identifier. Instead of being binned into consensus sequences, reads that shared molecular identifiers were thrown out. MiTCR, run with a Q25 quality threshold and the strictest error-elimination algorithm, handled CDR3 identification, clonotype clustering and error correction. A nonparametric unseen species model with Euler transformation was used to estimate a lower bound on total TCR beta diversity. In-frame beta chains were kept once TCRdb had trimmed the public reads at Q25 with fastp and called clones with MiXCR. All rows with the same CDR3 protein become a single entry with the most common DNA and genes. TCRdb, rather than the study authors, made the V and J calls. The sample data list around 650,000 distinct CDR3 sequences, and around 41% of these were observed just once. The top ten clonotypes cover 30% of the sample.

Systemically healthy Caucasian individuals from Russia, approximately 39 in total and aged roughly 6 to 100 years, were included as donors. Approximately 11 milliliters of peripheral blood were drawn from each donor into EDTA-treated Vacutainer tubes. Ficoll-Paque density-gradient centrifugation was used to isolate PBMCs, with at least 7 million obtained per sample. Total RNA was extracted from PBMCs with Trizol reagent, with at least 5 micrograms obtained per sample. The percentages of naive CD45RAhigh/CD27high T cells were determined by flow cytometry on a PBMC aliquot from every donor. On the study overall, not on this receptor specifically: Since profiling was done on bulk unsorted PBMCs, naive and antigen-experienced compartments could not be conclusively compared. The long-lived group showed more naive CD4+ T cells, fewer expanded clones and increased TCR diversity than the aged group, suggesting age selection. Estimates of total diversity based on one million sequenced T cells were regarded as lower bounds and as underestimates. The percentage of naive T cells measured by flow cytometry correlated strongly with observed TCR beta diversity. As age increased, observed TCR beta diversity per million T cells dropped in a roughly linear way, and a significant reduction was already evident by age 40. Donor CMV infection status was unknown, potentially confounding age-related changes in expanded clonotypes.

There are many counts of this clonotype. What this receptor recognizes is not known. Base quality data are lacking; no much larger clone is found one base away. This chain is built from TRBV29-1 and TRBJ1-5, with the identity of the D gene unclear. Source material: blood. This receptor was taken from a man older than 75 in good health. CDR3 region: CSVVYSHNQPQHF. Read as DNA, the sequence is TGCAGCGTTGTCTACAGCCACAATCAGCCCCAGCATTTT.